This is a list of T cell receptor beta chains from one sample in a study of blood T cell repertoires in COVID-19. Repertoires were generated with immunoSEQ multiplex PCR, while TCRdb's copy carries only in-frame clones and drops some. The sample contains roughly 170,000 clones, around 80% of which appear only once. The sequenced sample was peripheral blood. The receptors stem from a human donor in a cohort sampled during active COVID-19. Both conserved end residues are part of each CDR3. A D gene is named only where the DNA matches it firmly. A row's size may be missing; if present it is once, few, many or a size class.

clone size	D gene	V gene	J gene	CDR3 DNA	CDR3 protein
NA	NA	TRBV10-3	TRBJ1-1	TGTGCCATCAGTGAGCCGGGGGGTCAGTCGAATAAGAACACTGAAGCTTTCTTT	CAISEPGGQSNKNTEAFF
NA	TRBD1	TRBV4-1	TRBJ2-7	TGCGCCAGCAGCACACCCGGGACAGGCATCTACGAGCAGTACTTC	CASSTPGTGIYEQYF
few	NA	TRBV5-6	TRBJ2-7	TGTGCCAGCAGCCCGGACAGCTTGGGGGAGCAGTACTTC	CASSPDSLGEQYF
NA	NA	TRBV27	TRBJ1-1	TGTGCCAGCAGCTATGGGGGGGGCCAAGCTTTCTTT	CASSYGGGQAFF
NA	TRBD2	TRBV5-1	TRBJ2-3	TGCGCCAGCAGCCCCGGGACTAGCGGGGGAGGGGTGACAGATACGCAGTATTTT	CASSPGTSGGGVTDTQYF
NA	TRBD1	TRBV3-1/TRBV3-2	TRBJ1-3	TGTGCCAGCAGCCAAGATCCCTCGGGACAGAAAGGAAACACCATATATTTT	CASSQDPSGQKGNTIYF
NA	NA	TRBV3-1/TRBV3-2	TRBJ2-7	TGTGCCAGCAGCCAACTCCCCCGGACAGCAGCCTACGAGCAGTACTTC	CASSQLPRTAAYEQYF
NA	NA	TRBV19	TRBJ1-5	TGTGCCAGTAGTTTGGGCAGTTATCAGCCCCAGCATTTT	CASSLGSYQPQHF
NA	TRBD1	TRBV5-4	TRBJ1-2	TGTGCCAGCAAGCTTGGTGGGAGACAGGGATTGGATGGCTACACCTTC	CASKLGGRQGLDGYTF
NA	NA	TRBV12-3/TRBV12-4	TRBJ1-2	TGTGCCAGCAGTTCTTTCATCGGCTATGGCTACACCTTC	CASSSFIGYGYTF
NA	NA	TRBV3-1/TRBV3-2	TRBJ1-2	TGTGCCAGCAGCCAAGATCGGACCGGGATCTATGGCTACACCTTC	CASSQDRTGIYGYTF
NA	NA	TRBV6-2/TRBV6-3	TRBJ1-1	TGTGCCAGCAGTTACCGACGGGGGATCACTGAAGCTTTCTTT	CASSYRRGITEAFF
NA	TRBD1	TRBV25-1	TRBJ1-1	TGTGCCAGCAGTGAATCGGACAGGGGAAATGGCACTGAAGCTTTCTTT	CASSESDRGNGTEAFF
NA	NA	TRBV5-1	TRBJ2-5	TGCGCCAGCAGAGCGCGAGGGGGGGCCCCAGAGACCCAGTACTTC	CASRARGGAPETQYF
NA	NA	TRBV7-2	TRBJ2-5	TGTGCCAGCAGCTTTAACAGGGCAGAGACCCAGTACTTC	CASSFNRAETQYF
NA	NA	TRBV5-1	TRBJ2-7	TGCGCCAGCAGCCCCGGACAGTCTTACGAGCAGTACTTC	CASSPGQSYEQYF
once	TRBD1	TRBV7-3	TRBJ1-1	TGTGCCAGCAGCGAACAGGGGAGTGGGGACACTGAAGCTTTCTTT	CASSEQGSGDTEAFF
NA	TRBD1	TRBV3-1/TRBV3-2	TRBJ2-7	TGTGCCAGCAGCACGGGACAGGGAGGCTACGAGCAGTACTTC	CASSTGQGGYEQYF
few	NA	TRBV6-6	TRBJ1-5	TGTGCCAGCAGTTACTCACCGGATCAGCCCCAGCATTTT	CASSYSPDQPQHF
NA	TRBD2	TRBV6-5	TRBJ2-7	TGTGCCATTCTACGGGGGGGTCCCTACGAGCAGTACTTC	CAILRGGPYEQYF
NA	NA	TRBV5-4	TRBJ2-2	TGTGCCAGCAGCTTGGCCTCTACCGGGGAGCTGTTTTTT	CASSLASTGELFF
NA	NA	TRBV29-1	TRBJ2-1	TGCAGCGTTGAAGTCCAGTACAATGAGCAGTTCTTC	CSVEVQYNEQFF
NA	TRBD1	TRBV29-1	TRBJ1-4	TGCAGCGGACAGGGGGCTGATAATGAAAAACTGTTTTTT	CSGQGADNEKLFF
NA	TRBD1	TRBV6-6	TRBJ2-7	TGTGCCACTACCCACTCGGGGGGACAGGGGACCCACGAGCAGTACTTC	CATTHSGGQGTHEQYF
NA	TRBD1	TRBV2	TRBJ1-5	TGTGCCAGCAGGGGGGACAGGGGGCTGGGTCAGCCCCAGCATTTT	CASRGDRGLGQPQHF
few	TRBD1	TRBV18	TRBJ1-2	TGTGCCAGCTCACCACCGCCGGGACAGCCCAGAAGTTATGGCTACACCTTC	CASSPPPGQPRSYGYTF
NA	TRBD1	TRBV3-1/TRBV3-2	TRBJ1-5	TGTGCCAGCAGCCAAGGATTTGGGACAGGGAGGGATCAGCCCCAGCATTTT	CASSQGFGTGRDQPQHF
NA	TRBD2	TRBV6-5	TRBJ2-7	TGTGCCAGCCGCCTACTAGCGGGGGCATACGAGCAGTACTTC	CASRLLAGAYEQYF
NA	NA	TRBV7-9	TRBJ1-3	TGTGCCAGCAGCCGTCTGGGGGGAGACTCTGGAAACACCATATATTTT	CASSRLGGDSGNTIYF
NA	NA	TRBV3-1/TRBV3-2	TRBJ1-2	TGTGCCAGCAGCCAAGCCCAGACTCTACCCGTCTATGGCTACACCTTC	CASSQAQTLPVYGYTF
many	TRBD1	TRBV7-3	TRBJ1-1	TGTGCCAGCAGCTTAACCCCCGGGACAGTGGGGAACACTGAAGCTTTCTTT	CASSLTPGTVGNTEAFF
NA	TRBD1	TRBV30	TRBJ1-6	TGTGCCTGGAGTGATAGGACAGGGGGCAATTCACCCCTCCACTTT	CAWSDRTGGNSPLHF
NA	TRBD1	TRBV12-3/TRBV12-4	TRBJ1-2	TGTGCCGTAAATCAGGGGGAGAACTATGGCTACACCTTC	CAVNQGENYGYTF
few	NA	TRBV5-4	TRBJ2-6	TGTGCCAGCAGCTTTTGGACATCCAGCTCTGGGGCCAACGTCCTGACTTTC	CASSFWTSSSGANVLTF
NA	NA	TRBV5-6	TRBJ1-3	TGTGCCAGCAGCTACTCGGGAAACACCATATATTTT	CASSYSGNTIYF
once	NA	TRBV2	TRBJ2-7	TGTGCCAGCAGTGACAGTTTCTACGAGCAGTACTTC	CASSDSFYEQYF
NA	TRBD1	TRBV5-1	TRBJ2-5	TGCGCCAGCAGCTTATGGACAGGGGTCCCAGAGACCCAGTACTTC	CASSLWTGVPETQYF
NA	TRBD1	TRBV7-6	TRBJ1-1	TGTGCCAGCAACCTAGGTGGGCAGGGGGAGATTGGTGAAGCTTTCTTT	CASNLGGQGEIGEAFF
NA	TRBD1	TRBV2	TRBJ1-4	TGTGCCAGCAGTGGGGAAAACACTTCAGGGGGGCGAGAAAAACTGTTTTTT	CASSGENTSGGREKLFF
few	NA	TRBV5-1	TRBJ2-6	TGCGCCAGCAGCTTAGACAGTCGCTCTGGGGCCAACGTCCTGACTTTC	CASSLDSRSGANVLTF
NA	NA	TRBV4-1	TRBJ1-1	TGCGCCAGCAGCCAGCTCGATGACAGCTTCCAAGCTTTCTTT	CASSQLDDSFQAFF
once	TRBD1	TRBV11-2	TRBJ2-7	TGTGCCAGCAGCAGGGGGACAGGGAGCTACGAGCAGTACTTC	CASSRGTGSYEQYF
once	TRBD2	TRBV19	TRBJ2-1	TGTGCCAGTAGTAGCCAGTCGCGGGGGTTGCTATACAATGAGCAGTTCTTC	CASSSQSRGLLYNEQFF
NA	NA	TRBV29-1	TRBJ1-2	TGCAGCGTTGAAGATATAGGGGGTGGCTACACCTTC	CSVEDIGGGYTF
NA	TRBD1	TRBV6-6	TRBJ1-2	TGTGCCAGCAGCGGGACAGGGTCCCAGTTCTATGGCTACACCTTC	CASSGTGSQFYGYTF
NA	TRBD1	TRBV2	TRBJ2-5	TGTGCCAGCAGTGAAGAGGTTTTACAGGGGGAAGAGACCCAGTACTTC	CASSEEVLQGEETQYF
NA	TRBD2	TRBV7-9	TRBJ2-7	TGTGCCAGCAGCTTAGAAGCGGGGGTCGTGAACGAGCAGTACTTC	CASSLEAGVVNEQYF
NA	NA	TRBV5-4	TRBJ2-7	TGTGCCAGCAGCGGAGCCGGGACGGGGGTTTACGAGCAGTACTTC	CASSGAGTGVYEQYF
NA	NA	TRBV11-2	TRBJ2-7	TGTGCCAGCAGCGCCGGGACTGGCTACGAGCAGTACTTC	CASSAGTGYEQYF
NA	NA	TRBV23-1	TRBJ1-1	TGCGCCAGCAGTCAATCGCGGTATGAAGCTTTCTTT	CASSQSRYEAFF
NA	TRBD1	TRBV5-1	TRBJ1-1	TGCGCCAGCAGCGCTGACAGGGCCTGGCCTGAAGCTTTCTTT	CASSADRAWPEAFF
NA	NA	TRBV7-3	TRBJ1-4	TGTGCCAGCAGCTCCACTTCAGGGGAAAAACTGTTTTTT	CASSSTSGEKLFF